The rows below give T cell receptor beta chains drawn from one sample of a study of Ad26.COV2.S vaccination and SARS-CoV-2 variants. Repertoires were generated with immunoSEQ multiplex PCR, while TCRdb's copy carries only in-frame clones and drops some. The sample lists more than 250,000 clones, about 87% occurring once. The sequencing here drew on peripheral blood, taken in a trial of Ad26.COV2.S vaccine versus placebo. The receptors were sampled from a person aged 18-65 years who received the Ad26.COV2.S COVID-19 vaccine or a placebo. Each CDR3 is given with its conserved first and last residue. A D gene is named only where the DNA matches it firmly.

D gene | CDR3 length | V gene | CDR3 protein
TRBD2 | 19 | TRBV5-1 | CASSFRGLAVGSGYNEQFF
TRBD2 | 18 | TRBV4-1 | CASSPKYRAGGQRDTQYF
- | 14 | TRBV7-3 | CASSLTGGFETQYF
- | 14 | TRBV10-3 | CAISEARVNTEAFF
- | 16 | TRBV4-3 | CASSQDWGGAGETQYF
TRBD2 | 16 | TRBV18 | CASSPPASGRVNEQFF
- | 13 | TRBV6-5 | CASSYTGTKGYTF
TRBD1 | 16 | TRBV7-9 | CASSHRPGQAPYEQYF
- | 15 | TRBV5-1 | CASSWNLANTGELFF
TRBD1 | 13 | TRBV6-4 | CASSEQGGTEAFF
TRBD1 | 16 | TRBV29-1 | CSVRTRDRVRNYGYTF
- | 13 | TRBV27 | CASSPTAGFGAFF
- | 18 | TRBV27 | CASSLNVYRRSSYNEQFF
TRBD1 | 13 | TRBV10-3 | CAIRVQGASEQYF
TRBD1 | 14 | TRBV11-2 | CASSLFPQGGEQYF
- | 13 | TRBV14 | CASGPRGNEKLFF
- | 13 | TRBV18 | CASSPRDLDTQYF
- | 15 | TRBV4-1 | CASSQDTIAKNIQYF
TRBD1 | 20 | TRBV19 | CASSWATGQGAKRRNTEAFF
- | 14 | TRBV6-5 | CASSPPGYNSPLHF
TRBD2 | 15 | TRBV5-1 | CASSPRVAGDREQYF
TRBD1 | 13 | TRBV12-3/TRBV12-4 | CASSLGQNYGYTF
- | 14 | TRBV5-4 | CASSLDSMNTEAFF
- | 16 | TRBV30 | CAWSGLNRVSYNEQFF
TRBD1 | 16 | TRBV27 | CASSLPPGQSGNTIYF
TRBD1 | 15 | TRBV2 | CASSRTGQTQETQYF
- | 16 | TRBV27 | CASSSRPTPNTGELFF
TRBD2 | 14 | TRBV29-1 | CSAQRGGRGDEQFF
- | 17 | TRBV6-2/TRBV6-3 | CASSYPSTGPRDTEAFF
TRBD2 | 15 | TRBV7-2 | CASSLVAGGAYEQYF
- | 14 | TRBV5-1 | CASSLEGFTYEQYF
- | 15 | TRBV10-1 | CASSDPGGERNEQFF
- | 14 | TRBV25-1 | CASSEGQYQETQYF
- | 14 | TRBV7-9 | CASSQGVGNTEAFF
- | 12 | TRBV2 | CASEGWIYGYTF
- | 16 | TRBV6-2/TRBV6-3 | CASSPGVFANTGELFF